This record looks at one T cell receptor beta chain sequence and its context. The target of this receptor is not known. The germline gene is not matched at one end of the junction; a read error may be the cause. The data originate from a study of response to subunit inactivated influenza vaccine (dated by TCRdb to between 2018 and 2020). With respect to the entire study: Deep quantitative profiling of the T cell receptor repertoire was used in the study to follow responses to a trivalent subunit inactivated influenza vaccine. Here is what the overall study found, with its caveats: It was suggested by the authors that each seasonal influenza vaccination may recruit only a limited number of new T cells.

The CDR3 covers 14 residues, taking in both the cysteine and the phenylalanine. The kept DNA is CDR3 alone, 42 bases in frame from the first base. CDR1 and CDR2, per the germline V gene, are SGHDT and YYEEEE. The library was produced with RT-PCR. Sequencing was performed on an Illumina HiSeq 2500. TCRdb's own reprocessing of the public reads used fastp at Q25 and MiXCR and kept productive beta chains. Rows merge per CDR3 protein into single entries with the most common DNA and genes. This sample holds about 700,000 distinct CDR3 sequences; about 14% were observed only once. The top ten hold 6.5% to 8.5% of the sample.

The sequence was collected from a man aged 45-65 years who received an inactivated influenza vaccine. Donor details come from another sample of the same person, matched by shared clones. The receptor chain draws on TRBV5-6 and TRBJ2-2; TRBD1 might be the D gene, on 6 matching bases. The specimen comprised PBMCs from blood, sampled roughly 15 days before vaccination. This receptor carries the CDR3 CAISFQPGAGELFF. The base sequence is TGTGCCATCAGCTTTCAGCCAGGGGCCGGGGAGCTGTTTTTT. Joined to the reference TRBV5-6 and TRBJ2-2 proteins, this CDR3 gives the full variable domain: DAGVTQSPTHLIKTRGQQVTLRCSPKSGHDTVSWYQQALGQGPQFIFQYYEEEERQRGNFPDRFSGHQFPNYSSELNVNALLLGDSALYLCAISFQPGAGELFFGEGSRLTVL.